The entry below describes one T cell receptor beta chain. Its antigen remains unidentified. V lost 5 bases and J lost 3, with 8 bases in between. Germline V gives CDR1 SGHNT, CDR2 YENEEA. CDR3 length: 13 amino acids. This sample stems from a study of PD-1 blockade in classical Hodgkin lymphoma. The study, taken as a whole, reports: Before treatment, complete responders showed about the same diversity as newly diagnosed patients. While CD8+ TCR diversity did not rise significantly by C4D1, CD4+ TCR diversity did. Relative to healthy donors, newly diagnosed patients reportedly had lower baseline TCR diversity, which was reported as lower still in relapsed/refractory patients.

Sample time point: cycle 4 day 1 (C4D1), after less than 7 weeks of nivolumab. Each and every patient relapsed after autologous stem cell transplantation, and patients got differing brentuximab vedotin exposure. Patients reached a best response of complete response, partial response or progressive disease. Method: immunoSEQ multiplex PCR; TCRdb's copy keeps in-frame clones and lacks some. This repertoire shows tens of thousands of clones, around nine tenths found once; its top ten account for approximately 23%. This sequence originates from a human donor with classical Hodgkin lymphoma. This material consisted of peripheral blood mononuclear cells (PBMCs), taken before the fourth cycle of nivolumab. The chain uses TRBV11-3 and TRBJ1-5, with D maybe TRBD1 (6 bases). The CDR3: CASSRQDNQPQHF. CDR3 bases: TGTGCCAGCAGCCGACAGGACAATCAGCCCCAGCATTTT. Filled out from reference TRBV11-3 and TRBJ1-5, the complete variable domain reads EAGVVQSPRYKIIEKKQPVAFWCNPISGHNTLYWYLQNLGQGPELLIRYENEEAVDDSQLPKDRFSAERLKGVDSTLKIQPAELGDSAVYLCASSRQDNQPQHFGDGTRLSIL.